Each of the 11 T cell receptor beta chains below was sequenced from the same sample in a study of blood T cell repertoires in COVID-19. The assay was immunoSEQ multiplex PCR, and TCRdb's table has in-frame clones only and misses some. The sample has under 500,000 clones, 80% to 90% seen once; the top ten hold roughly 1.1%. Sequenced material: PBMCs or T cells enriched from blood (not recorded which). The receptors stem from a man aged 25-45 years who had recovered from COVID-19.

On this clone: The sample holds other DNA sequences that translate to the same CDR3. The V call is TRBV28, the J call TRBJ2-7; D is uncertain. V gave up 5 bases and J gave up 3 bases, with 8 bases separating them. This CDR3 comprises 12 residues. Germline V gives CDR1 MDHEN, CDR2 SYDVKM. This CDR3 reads CASSPPGYEQYF. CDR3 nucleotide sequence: TGTGCCAGCAGTCCCCCGGGCTACGAGCAGTACTTC. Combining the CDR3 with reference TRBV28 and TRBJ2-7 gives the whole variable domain DVKVTQSSRYLVKRTGEKVFLECVQDMDHENMFWYRQDPGLGLRLIYFSYDVKMKEKGDIPEGYSVSREKKERFSLILESASTNQTSMYLCASSPPGYEQYFGPGTRLTVT.

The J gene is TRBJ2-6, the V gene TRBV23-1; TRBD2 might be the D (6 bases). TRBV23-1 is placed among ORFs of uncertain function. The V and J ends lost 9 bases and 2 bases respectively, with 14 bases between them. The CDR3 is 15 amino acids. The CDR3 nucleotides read TGCGCCAGTACGAATGGGGGGACTGGGGCCAACGTCCTGACTTTC. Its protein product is CASTNGGTGANVLTF.

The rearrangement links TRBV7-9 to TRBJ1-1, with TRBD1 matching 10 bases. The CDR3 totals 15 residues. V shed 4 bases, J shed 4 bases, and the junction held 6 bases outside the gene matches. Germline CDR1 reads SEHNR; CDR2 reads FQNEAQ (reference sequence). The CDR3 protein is CASSSGTGVATEAFF. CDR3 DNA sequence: TGTGCCAGCAGCTCCGGGACAGGGGTAGCCACTGAAGCTTTCTTT.

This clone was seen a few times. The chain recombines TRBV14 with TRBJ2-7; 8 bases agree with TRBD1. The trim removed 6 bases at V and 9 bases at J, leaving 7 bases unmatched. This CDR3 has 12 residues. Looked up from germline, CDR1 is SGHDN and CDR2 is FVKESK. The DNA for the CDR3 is TGTGCCAGCAGTGGGACAGGACTTCCGCAGTACTTC. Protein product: CASSGTGLPQYF.

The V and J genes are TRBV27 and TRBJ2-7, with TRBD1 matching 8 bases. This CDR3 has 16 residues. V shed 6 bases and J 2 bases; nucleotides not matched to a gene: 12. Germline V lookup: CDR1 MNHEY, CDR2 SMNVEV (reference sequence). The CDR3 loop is CASRPPPGQDAYEQYF. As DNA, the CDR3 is TGTGCCAGCAGACCACCACCGGGACAGGATGCCTACGAGCAGTACTTC.

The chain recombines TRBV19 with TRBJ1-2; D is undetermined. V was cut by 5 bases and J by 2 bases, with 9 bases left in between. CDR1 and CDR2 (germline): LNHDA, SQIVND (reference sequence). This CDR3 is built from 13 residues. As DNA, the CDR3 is TGTGCCAGTAGTCCGAGGGCAAACTATGGCTACACCTTC. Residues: CASSPRANYGYTF.

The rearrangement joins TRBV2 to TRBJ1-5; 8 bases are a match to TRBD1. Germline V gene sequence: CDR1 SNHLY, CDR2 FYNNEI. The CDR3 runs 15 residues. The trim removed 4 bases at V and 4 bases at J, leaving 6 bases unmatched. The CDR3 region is CASSVGGQENQPQHF. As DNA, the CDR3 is TGTGCCAGCAGTGTCGGGGGACAGGAGAATCAGCCCCAGCATTTT.

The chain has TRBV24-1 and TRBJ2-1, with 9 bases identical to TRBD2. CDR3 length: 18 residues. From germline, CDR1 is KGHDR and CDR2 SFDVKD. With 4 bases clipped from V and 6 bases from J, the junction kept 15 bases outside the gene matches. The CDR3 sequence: CATSEEGKSGRWGNEQFF. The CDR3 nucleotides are TGTGCCACCAGTGAGGAGGGTAAAAGCGGGAGGTGGGGCAATGAGCAGTTCTTC.

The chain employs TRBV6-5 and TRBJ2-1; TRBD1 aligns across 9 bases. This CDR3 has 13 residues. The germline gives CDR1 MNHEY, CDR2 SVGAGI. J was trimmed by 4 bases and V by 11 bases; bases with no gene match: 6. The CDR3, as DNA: TGTGCCGCGCGACAGGGGGGATACAATGAGCAGTTCTTC. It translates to CAARQGGYNEQFF.

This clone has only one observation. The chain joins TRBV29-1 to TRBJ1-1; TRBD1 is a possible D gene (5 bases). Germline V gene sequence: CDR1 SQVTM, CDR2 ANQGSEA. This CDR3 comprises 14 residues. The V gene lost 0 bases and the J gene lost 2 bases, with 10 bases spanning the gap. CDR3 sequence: CSVEDRGRNTEAFF. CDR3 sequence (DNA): TGCAGCGTTGAAGATCGGGGGAGAAACACTGAAGCTTTCTTT.

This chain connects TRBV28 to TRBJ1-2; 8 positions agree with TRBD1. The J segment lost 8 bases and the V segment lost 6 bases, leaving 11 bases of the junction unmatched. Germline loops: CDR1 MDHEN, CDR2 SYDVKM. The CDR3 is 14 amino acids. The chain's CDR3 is CASSTAYRGLGYTF. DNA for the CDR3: TGTGCCAGCAGCACAGCGTACAGGGGGTTGGGCTACACCTTC.